The 8 T cell receptor beta chains presented below share a single source sample, sequenced in a study of shared clonotypes between healthy human individuals. Method: immunoSEQ multiplex PCR; TCRdb's copy keeps in-frame clones and lacks some. This sample yields about 79,000 clones, of which 60% to 80% are seen a single time; about 51% belongs to the top ten. Sequenced: memory CD8+ T cells sorted from blood. Described subset: CD45RO+ cells pooled with CCR7-negative TemRA cells. These receptors were obtained from a man aged 25-45 years in good health.

The chain is built from TRBV7-8 and TRBJ2-1, with no clear D. The CDR3 spans 13 residues. Germline loops: CDR1 SGHVS, CDR2 FQNEAQ. Trimming removed 3 bases at V and 9 bases at J, with 12 bases between. The CDR3 sequence is CASSLGRASEQFF. In DNA form, the CDR3 reads TGTGCCAGCAGCTTGGGTCGGGCCAGTGAGCAGTTCTTC. The entire variable domain, with the rest obtained from reference TRBV7-8 and TRBJ2-1, is as follows: GAGVSQSPRYKVAKRGQDVALRCDPISGHVSLFWYQQALGQGPEFLTYFQNEAQLDKSGLPSDRFFAERPEGSVSTLKIQRTQQEDSAVYLCASSLGRASEQFFGPGTRLTVL.

The V call is TRBV6-1, the J call TRBJ1-2; no clear D. CDR1 is MNHNS, CDR2 SASEGT, per germline. CDR3 length equals 12 residues. Trimming removed 3 bases at V and 5 bases at J, with 7 bases between. CDR3 bases: TGTGCCAGCAGTGAGTCGGGATATGGCTACACCTTC. Encoded protein: CASSESGYGYTF.

The V gene is TRBV14, the J gene TRBJ1-1; unclear D gene. This CDR3 region has 13 residues. Deletions cut 3 bases from V and 6 bases from J, with 11 bases between. The germline CDR1 and CDR2 sequences are SGHDN and FVKESK. The CDR3 spells CASSHPGGPEAFF. The CDR3 coding sequence is TGTGCCAGCAGCCACCCGGGCGGGCCTGAAGCTTTCTTT.

The rearrangement joins TRBV4-3 to TRBJ2-3; unclear D gene. CDR1 and CDR2 from the germline V gene are LGHNA and YSLEER. The CDR3 contains 14 residues. Trimming took 3 bases from V and 1 from J, leaving 8 bases between them. The CDR3 nucleotides are TGCGCCAGCAGCCAGGGGTCTGGCACAGATACGCAGTATTTT. Translation gives CASSQGSGTDTQYF.

Here the CDR3 DNA reads TGTGCCAGCAGCCTAGTACCGGTCAATGAGCAGTTCTTC. Protein product: CASSLVPVNEQFF. The chain joins TRBV7-2 to TRBJ2-1; D ambiguous. The germline V and J ends were trimmed by 5 bases and 6 bases, with 11 bases remaining between them. This CDR3 spans 13 amino acids. Germline V gene lookup returns CDR1 SGHTA and CDR2 FQGNSA.

V gene TRBV28 combines with J gene TRBJ2-1, with D perhaps TRBD1 or TRBD2 (5 bases each). CDR3 length: 12 amino acids. Trimming removed 4 bases at V and 9 bases at J, with 10 bases between. Germline-derived CDR1 and CDR2 are MDHEN and SYDVKM. In DNA form, the CDR3 reads TGTGCCAGCAGTTCCAGGGACGGTGAGCAGTTCTTC. This codes for CASSSRDGEQFF.

The V call is TRBV7-2, the J call TRBJ2-3; possible D gene TRBD1, 6 bases. Deletions cut 5 bases from V and 5 bases from J, with 20 bases between. Germline-derived CDR1 and CDR2 are SGHTA and FQGNSA. The CDR3 is 16 amino acids. The CDR3 here is CASSPTVWGRIDTQYF. CDR3 coding DNA: TGTGCCAGCAGCCCTACGGTCTGGGGGCGCATAGATACGCAGTATTTT. Drawing the rest from reference TRBV7-2 and TRBJ2-3, the complete variable domain is GAGVSQSPSNKVTEKGKDVELRCDPISGHTALYWYRQSLGQGLEFLIYFQGNSAPDKSGLPSDRFSAERTGGSVSTLTIQRTQQEDSAVYLCASSPTVWGRIDTQYFGPGTRLTVL.

To note about this clone: Possible read error: a much larger clone is one base away. The J gene is TRBJ1-1, the V gene TRBV6-5; unclear D gene. The CDR3 is made up of 12 amino acids. Germline CDR1 is MNHEY and CDR2 is SVGAGI. The V and J ends lost 0 bases and 5 bases respectively, with 4 bases between them. CDR3 in DNA: TGTGCCAGCAGTTACTCCCAAACTGAAGCTTTCTTT. Translating it yields CASSYSQTEAFF.